Sequencing of this T cell receptor (delta chain) was carried out in a study of gamma-delta chains in newborns, infants, children. About the research overall: Innate gammadelta T cells reportedly expand polyclonally right after birth, driven by microbial exposure, per the title.

V was shortened by 3 bases and J by 0 bases, with 19 bases between the two germline ends. Germline CDR1 reads GEAIGNYY; CDR2 reads EKD. The CDR3 is made up of 17 amino acids. TCRdb re-called clones from the reads via CATT. The top ten hold 41% of the sample, which has 1,500 to 2,000 delta-chain clones, 1.1% seen once. Concerning this clone: Only one base separates this from a far larger clonotype, so it likely reflects a read error. This specimen includes other DNA sequences encoding the same CDR3.

Sequencing was done on a sample of blood. The chain uses TRDV2 and TRDJ1; D is perhaps TRDD3 (6 bases). The receptor's source is a child who was a newborn, infant or young child, either healthy, febrile or measles-vaccinated (not recorded which). CDR3: CACDEVLGAPYTDKLIF. The CDR3 bases are TGTGCCTGTGACGAAGTACTGGGAGCCCCGTACACCGATAAACTCATCTTT.